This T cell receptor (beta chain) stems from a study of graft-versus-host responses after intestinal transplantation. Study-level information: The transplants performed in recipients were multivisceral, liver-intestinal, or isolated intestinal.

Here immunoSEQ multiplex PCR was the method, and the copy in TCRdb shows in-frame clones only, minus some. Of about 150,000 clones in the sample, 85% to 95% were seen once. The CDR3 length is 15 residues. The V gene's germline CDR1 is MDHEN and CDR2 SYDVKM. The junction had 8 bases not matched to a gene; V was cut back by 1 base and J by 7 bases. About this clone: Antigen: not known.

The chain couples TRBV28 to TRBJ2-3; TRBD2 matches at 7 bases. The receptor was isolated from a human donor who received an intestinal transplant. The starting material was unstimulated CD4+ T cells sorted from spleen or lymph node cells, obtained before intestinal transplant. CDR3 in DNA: TGTGCCAGCAGTTTATCGGGACTATCCATATATACGCAGTATTTT. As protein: CASSLSGLSIYTQYF.